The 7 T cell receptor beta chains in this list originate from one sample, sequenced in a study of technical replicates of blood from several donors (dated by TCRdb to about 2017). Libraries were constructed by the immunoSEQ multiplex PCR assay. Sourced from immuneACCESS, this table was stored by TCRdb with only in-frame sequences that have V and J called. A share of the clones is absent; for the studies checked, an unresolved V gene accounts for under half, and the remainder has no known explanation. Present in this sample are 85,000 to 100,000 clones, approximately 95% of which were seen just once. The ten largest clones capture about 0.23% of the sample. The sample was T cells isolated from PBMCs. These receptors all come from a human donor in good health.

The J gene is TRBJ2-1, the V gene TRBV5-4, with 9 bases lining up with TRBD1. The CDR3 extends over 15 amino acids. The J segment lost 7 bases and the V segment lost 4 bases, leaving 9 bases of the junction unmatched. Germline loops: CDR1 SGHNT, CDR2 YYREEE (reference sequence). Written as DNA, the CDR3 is TGTGCCAGCAGCCTGAAGGGACAGGGTTCTAATGAGCAGTTCTTC. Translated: CASSLKGQGSNEQFF.

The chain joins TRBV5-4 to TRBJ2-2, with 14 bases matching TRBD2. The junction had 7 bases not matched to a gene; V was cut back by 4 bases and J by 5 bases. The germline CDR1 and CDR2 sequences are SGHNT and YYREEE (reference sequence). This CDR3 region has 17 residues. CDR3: CASSPGLAGAGTGELFF. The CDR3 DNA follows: TGTGCCAGCAGCCCGGGACTAGCGGGAGCGGGGACCGGGGAGCTGTTTTTT.

The DNA for the CDR3 is TGTGCCAGCACCCCCGCCGGGCAGCCCCAGCATTTT. Translated: CASTPAGQPQHF. The V call is TRBV28, the J call TRBJ1-5, with D unresolved. This CDR3 region has 12 residues. The germline V gene has CDR1 MDHEN and CDR2 SYDVKM. V lost 7 bases to trimming and J lost 7 bases, with 11 bases between them.

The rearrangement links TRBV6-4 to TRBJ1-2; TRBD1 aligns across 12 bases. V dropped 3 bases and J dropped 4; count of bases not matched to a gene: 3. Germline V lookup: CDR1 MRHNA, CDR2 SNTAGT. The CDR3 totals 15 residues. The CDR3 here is CASSEGTGGGYGYTF. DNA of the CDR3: TGTGCCAGCAGTGAGGGGACAGGGGGCGGCTATGGCTACACCTTC.

Here the CDR3 reads CASSLGLAGIYEQYF. In DNA, the CDR3 is TGTGCCAGCAGTCTGGGACTAGCGGGGATCTACGAGCAGTACTTC. The gene calls are TRBV2 and TRBJ2-7; 13 bases align to TRBD2. The CDR3 contains 15 residues. Per germline, CDR1 SNHLY and CDR2 FYNNEI. Losses at the gene ends were 5 bases for V and 3 bases for J; bases not matched to a gene: 4.

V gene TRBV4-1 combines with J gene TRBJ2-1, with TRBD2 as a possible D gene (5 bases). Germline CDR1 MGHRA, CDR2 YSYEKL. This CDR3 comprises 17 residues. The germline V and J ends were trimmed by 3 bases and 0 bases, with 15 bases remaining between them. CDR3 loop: CASSQVEPAASYNEQFF. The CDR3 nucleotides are TGCGCCAGCAGCCAGGTCGAGCCAGCGGCCTCCTACAATGAGCAGTTCTTC.

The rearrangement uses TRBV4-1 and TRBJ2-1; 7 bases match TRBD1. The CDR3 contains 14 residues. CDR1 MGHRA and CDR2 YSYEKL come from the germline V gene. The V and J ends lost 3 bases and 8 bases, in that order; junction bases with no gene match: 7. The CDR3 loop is CASSQETGLDEQFF. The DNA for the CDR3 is TGCGCCAGCAGCCAGGAGACAGGGCTTGATGAGCAGTTCTTC.